This entry lists 32 T cell receptor beta chains sequenced from one sample in a study of T cells after yellow fever vaccination. TCRdb re-called the 5' RACE reads through MiXCR, storing one row per CDR3 protein. The sample contains 250,000 to 400,000 distinct CDR3 sequences, roughly 4% of which appear only once. Sequenced material: PBMCs, taken 5 days after the yellow fever booster vaccination. The receptors were sampled from a man aged 18-30 years who received the YFV17D yellow fever vaccine.

This clonotype has only a few counts. The chain uses TRBV20-1 and TRBJ1-3; D call uncertain. Germline assignment: CDR1 DFQATT and CDR2 SNEGSKA (reference sequence). Trimming pared 6 bases from V and 4 bases from J, leaving 13 bases between. The CDR3 extends over 13 amino acids. The chain's CDR3 is CSARPPSGNTIYF. The CDR3 DNA reads as TGCAGTGCCCGACCACCGAGCGGAAACACCATATATTTT.

This clonotype has a handful of counts. The chain is built from TRBV12-3 or TRBV12-4 and TRBJ2-3; 9 bases line up with TRBD2. V lost 7 bases to trimming and J lost 4 bases; unmatched junction nucleotides: 12. The CDR3 contains 16 residues. The CDR3 reads CASTALGGGDPDTQYF. The CDR3 DNA reads as TGTGCCAGCACCGCTCTGGGCGGGGGGGACCCAGATACGCAGTATTTT.

The rearrangement joins TRBV5-1 to TRBJ2-3; possible D gene TRBD2, 7 bases. V shed 4 bases and J shed 0 bases, with 18 bases lying between them. Germline lookup yields CDR1 SGHRS and CDR2 YFSETQ. The CDR3 contains 17 residues. CDR3 in DNA: TGCGCCAGCAGCCTCCTGGGCGCGGGGGCAAGCACAGATACGCAGTATTTT. Amino acids: CASSLLGAGASTDTQYF.

This clonotype was observed at least ten times. The chain uses TRBV12-3 or TRBV12-4 and TRBJ2-3; D is unclear. Deletions cut 6 bases from V and 11 bases from J, with 18 bases between. The CDR3 spans 13 residues. The DNA for the CDR3 is TGTGCCAGCAGCTTCGCCTCGGACGCACAGCAGTATTTT. Encoded protein: CASSFASDAQQYF.

This clonotype was seen at least ten times. The rearrangement joins TRBV7-2 to TRBJ1-1; a possible D gene is TRBD1 (5 bases). Looked up from germline, CDR1 is SGHTA and CDR2 is FQGNSA. The length of the CDR3 is 13 residues. Trimming stripped 1 base from V and 11 bases from J, with 14 bases between. The chain's CDR3 is CASSLETVRRAFF. CDR3 coding DNA: TGTGCCAGCAGCTTAGAGACAGTGAGGAGGGCTTTCTTT.

The chain employs TRBV4-1 and TRBJ2-7; no firm D call. The germline V gene encodes CDR1 MGHRA and CDR2 YSYEKL. V was trimmed by 3 bases and J by 0 bases, leaving 9 bases between them. The CDR3 spans 14 residues. CDR3 sequence (DNA): TGCGCCAGCAGCCAGATACAAAACTCCTACGAGCAGTACTTC. Its protein is CASSQIQNSYEQYF.

Many counts were recorded for this clonotype. The rearrangement uses TRBV7-3 and TRBJ2-5; D unclear. The CDR3 covers 13 residues. Germline loops: CDR1 SGHTA, CDR2 FQGTGA. V shed 0 bases and J shed 4 bases, with 6 bases lying between them. CDR3 sequence: CASSLTWGETQYF. The CDR3, as DNA: TGTGCCAGCAGCTTAACGTGGGGAGAGACCCAGTACTTC.

V gene TRBV12-3 or TRBV12-4 combines with J gene TRBJ1-4; D remains ambiguous. Trimming removed 2 bases at V and 6 bases at J, with 7 bases between. This CDR3 has 13 amino acids. The CDR3 sequence: CASSLWGDEKLFF. Here the CDR3 DNA reads TGTGCCAGCAGTTTATGGGGAGATGAAAAACTGTTTTTT.

This clonotype was picked up many times. This rearrangement joins TRBV7-2 to TRBJ1-4; D not resolved. The V end was cut by 8 bases, the J end by 5 bases, with 12 bases between. Looked up from germline, CDR1 is SGHTA and CDR2 is FQGNSA. CDR3 length: 13 residues. The CDR3 loop is CASQSRGNEKLFF. The CDR3, as DNA: TGTGCCAGCCAAAGCCGCGGCAATGAAAAACTGTTTTTT.

This clonotype was counted at least ten times. The V and J genes are TRBV5-1 and TRBJ2-1, with 9 bases that match TRBD1. CDR3 length: 18 amino acids. The V segment lost 4 bases and the J segment 4 bases; nucleotides outside the gene matches: 15. CDR1 SGHRS and CDR2 YFSETQ come from the germline V gene. CDR3 sequence: CASSREQGAARGYNEQFF. The CDR3, as DNA: TGCGCCAGCAGCCGTGAACAGGGGGCCGCGAGAGGATACAATGAGCAGTTCTTC.

Concerning this clonotype: The junction and the germline gene differ at one end; a read error may be behind it. V gene TRBV6-2 or TRBV6-3 combines with J gene TRBJ1-5; possibly TRBD1 for D (6 bases). From germline, CDR1 is MNHEY and CDR2 SVGEGT. CDR3 length: 12 amino acids. CDR3 protein: CSTSQGTQPHHF. Written as DNA, the CDR3 is TGTTCCACCTCACAGGGTACCCAGCCCCACCATTTT.

The rearrangement links TRBV5-1 to TRBJ2-3; D is undetermined. Between the trimmed V and J ends, which lost 0 bases and 0 bases, there was a span of 11 bases. This CDR3 region has 16 residues. Germline assignment: CDR1 SGHRS and CDR2 YFSETQ. The CDR3 sequence is CASSLAPSSSTDTQYF. The CDR3 DNA is TGCGCCAGCAGCTTGGCCCCCAGCTCTAGCACAGATACGCAGTATTTT.

The table lists this clonotype with a few counts. The V gene is TRBV28, the J gene TRBJ1-2; D gene unclear. V lost 6 bases to trimming and J lost 7 bases, with 15 bases between them. The CDR3 extends over 13 amino acids. Germline CDR1 and CDR2: MDHEN and SYDVKM. CDR3 region: CASRVRGESGYTF. The CDR3 bases are TGTGCCAGCAGGGTCCGGGGAGAGAGTGGCTACACCTTC.

This chain links TRBV4-2 with TRBJ2-4; D is perhaps TRBD1 (6 bases). The CDR3 covers 16 residues. Germline CDR1 and CDR2: LGHNA and YNFKEQ. The V gene lost 1 base and the J gene lost 2 bases, with 12 bases spanning the gap. As DNA, the CDR3 is TGTGCCAGCAGCCAAGCAGGGGAAGGGACCAAAAACATTCAGTACTTC. It codes for CASSQAGEGTKNIQYF.

This clonotype was counted between two and nine times. The chain recombines TRBV6-5 with TRBJ2-7; possible D gene TRBD1, 5 bases. Deletions cut 2 bases from V and 5 bases from J, with 10 bases between. CDR3 length: 13 residues. Per the germline V gene, CDR1 is MNHEY and CDR2 is SVGAGI. DNA for the CDR3: TGTGCCAGCAGTTACGACGCAGGGCACGAGCAGTACTTC. This sequence encodes CASSYDAGHEQYF.

This clonotype was seen more than once but under ten times. The chain joins TRBV6-6 to TRBJ1-1; 9 positions match TRBD1. The ends lost 7 bases at V and 5 bases at J; junction bases unmatched: 5. From germline, CDR1 is MNHNY and CDR2 SVGAGI (reference sequence). CDR3 length equals 13 residues. DNA for the CDR3: TGTGCCAGCACCGGACAGGGGAGGACTGAAGCTTTCTTT. Protein product: CASTGQGRTEAFF.

This clonotype was recorded a few times. The V call is TRBV3-1, the J call TRBJ1-5, with D unclear. Germline lookup yields CDR1 LGHDT and CDR2 YNNKEL (reference sequence). V lost 3 bases and J 0 bases, leaving 9 bases between the germline ends. The CDR3 spans 15 residues. The CDR3 here is CASSQAWNSNQPQHF. CDR3 in DNA: TGTGCCAGCAGCCAGGCTTGGAATAGCAATCAGCCCCAGCATTTT.

The rearrangement joins TRBV7-9 to TRBJ1-1, with D unresolved. Trimming removed 5 bases from V and 4 bases from J, with 14 bases in between. This CDR3 is 14 amino acids long. Looked up from germline, CDR1 is SEHNR and CDR2 is FQNEAQ (reference sequence). The CDR3 region has the DNA TGTGCCAGCAGCCGGCCGGAGGCCAGCACTGAAGCTTTCTTT. Translation gives CASSRPEASTEAFF.

The rearrangement uses TRBV9 and TRBJ1-4, with D possibly being TRBD1 (5 bases). There are 16 residues in the CDR3. V shed 0 bases and J shed 3 bases, with 12 bases lying between them. Germline V CDR1 and CDR2: SGDLS, YYNGEE. The CDR3 here is CASSVGDGAANEKLFF. In DNA form, the CDR3 reads TGTGCCAGCAGCGTAGGCGACGGGGCGGCTAATGAAAAACTGTTTTTT.

The CDR3 DNA follows: TGCGCCAGCAGCCAAGGGGGATTAGCGGGGGGACCTAGCACAGATACGCAGTATTTT. Its translation: CASSQGGLAGGPSTDTQYF. The chain is built from TRBV4-1 and TRBJ2-3; 10 nucleotides align to TRBD2. The germline gives CDR1 MGHRA, CDR2 YSYEKL. This CDR3 has 19 residues. With 1 base clipped from V and 0 bases from J, the junction kept 10 bases outside the gene matches.

This clonotype was recorded a few times. The chain combines TRBV4-2 with TRBJ1-2; a weak D match, TRBD1 (5 bases). V dropped 0 bases and J dropped 2 bases, with 16 bases sitting between them. Per germline, CDR1 LGHNA and CDR2 YNFKEQ. The CDR3 is 17 residues long. The CDR3 region is CASSQDPIRGTNYGYTF. The CDR3 nucleotides are TGTGCCAGCAGCCAAGATCCGATAAGGGGCACCAACTATGGCTACACCTTC.

The J gene is TRBJ2-3, the V gene TRBV7-2; D not certain. Per the germline V gene, CDR1 is SGHTA and CDR2 is FQGNSA. The CDR3 loop spans 14 amino acids. Trimming took 2 bases from V and 0 from J, leaving 6 bases between them. CDR3 sequence (DNA): TGTGCCAGCAGCTTAATGTCTAGCACAGATACGCAGTATTTT. Residues: CASSLMSSTDTQYF.

The rearrangement uses TRBV10-1 and TRBJ1-1; the D gene is possibly TRBD1 (5 bases). The CDR3 contains 20 residues. Germline V gene data show CDR1 as WNHNN and CDR2 as SYGVQD (reference sequence). Deletions cut 0 bases from V and 0 bases from J, with 23 bases between. The CDR3 sequence: CASSESTPRKGEGMNTEAFF. CDR3 nucleotide sequence: TGCGCCAGCAGTGAGTCAACCCCACGGAAAGGGGAGGGGATGAACACTGAAGCTTTCTTT.

This clonotype was counted many times. This rearrangement joins TRBV7-2 to TRBJ2-3, with 10 bases that match TRBD2. The CDR3 is made up of 13 amino acids. The J segment lost 10 bases and the V segment lost 5 bases, leaving 6 bases of the junction unmatched. Germline V gene lookup returns CDR1 SGHTA and CDR2 FQGNSA. The CDR3 coding sequence is TGTGCCAGCAGCCCAACTAGCGGGGTGTCGCAGTATTTT. Translating gives CASSPTSGVSQYF.

This clonotype showed up many times. V is TRBV11-2 and J is TRBJ2-3, with 14 bases aligning to TRBD2. This CDR3 is 16 amino acids long. The germline V gene encodes CDR1 SGHAT and CDR2 FQNNGV. V trimming: 5 bases; J trimming: 2 bases; junction bases outside the gene matches: 3. The CDR3 reads CASSQTSGGVTDTQYF. The CDR3 bases are TGTGCCAGCAGCCAGACTAGCGGGGGGGTCACAGATACGCAGTATTTT.

This clonotype was counted only a few times. The chain uses TRBV10-3 and TRBJ1-6; D remains ambiguous. Germline values: CDR1 ENHRY, CDR2 SYGVKD. CDR3 size: 16 residues. V was clipped by 3 bases and J by 3 bases, with 12 bases between them. The CDR3 sequence is CAISDGLGIYNSPLHF. CDR3 DNA: TGTGCCATCAGTGATGGTCTGGGGATCTATAATTCACCCCTCCACTTT.

The CDR3 region has the DNA TGCGCCAGCAGCCAACTTCTGAGCGGGGTTAGGATCGCGAGTGAGCAGTTCTTC. Amino acids: CASSQLLSGVRIASEQFF. J is TRBJ2-1 and V is TRBV4-1; 7 bases fit TRBD2. Germline CDR1 MGHRA, CDR2 YSYEKL. The CDR3 is 18 residues long. J gave up 9 bases and V 2 bases, and 19 bases lay outside the gene matches.

This clonotype has at least ten counts. The chain has TRBV29-1 and TRBJ2-5; possible D gene TRBD2, 5 bases. This CDR3 spans 15 amino acids. From germline, CDR1 is SQVTM and CDR2 ANQGSEA. Trimming shortened V by 0 bases and J by 7 bases, and 18 bases separated the two germline ends. The CDR3 here is CSVEDRAGLGWTQYF. CDR3 coding DNA: TGCAGCGTTGAAGATAGGGCGGGCCTCGGGTGGACCCAGTACTTC.

The chain combines TRBV4-1 with TRBJ2-7, with a tentative D call TRBD1 (6 bases). CDR3 length: 16 residues. Trimming removed 3 bases at V and 1 base at J, with 16 bases between. The germline V gene has CDR1 MGHRA and CDR2 YSYEKL. CDR3 residues: CASSHRKDSQSYEQYF. The DNA of the CDR3 is TGCGCCAGCAGCCACCGGAAGGACAGCCAATCCTACGAGCAGTACTTC.

This chain uses TRBV6-1 with TRBJ2-1, with 8 positions matching TRBD1. J was trimmed by 7 bases and V by 8 bases; bases with no gene match: 13. The germline gives CDR1 MNHNS, CDR2 SASEGT. The CDR3 spans 15 residues. The CDR3 region is CASCVQGGGRNEQFF. Written as DNA, the CDR3 is TGTGCCAGCTGTGTACAGGGGGGCGGTAGGAATGAGCAGTTCTTC.

This CDR3 reads CASSLVAQRGAGEQFF. CDR3 nucleotide sequence: TGTGCCAGCAGCTTAGTGGCCCAGCGGGGGGCGGGTGAGCAGTTCTTC. The chain has TRBV7-2 and TRBJ2-1; 9 nucleotides agree with TRBD2. The CDR3 has 16 amino acids. V lost 1 base to trimming and J lost 9 bases; unmatched junction nucleotides: 10. Germline CDR1 reads SGHTA; CDR2 reads FQGNSA.

This CDR3 is CASSATSGQGTEAFF. DNA of the CDR3: TGTGCCAGCAGCGCAACCTCCGGGCAAGGCACTGAAGCTTTCTTT. The genes are TRBV6-5 and TRBJ1-1, with D unresolved. Germline values: CDR1 MNHEY, CDR2 SVGAGI. Trimming took 6 bases from V and 4 from J, leaving 18 bases between them. This CDR3 has 15 amino acids.